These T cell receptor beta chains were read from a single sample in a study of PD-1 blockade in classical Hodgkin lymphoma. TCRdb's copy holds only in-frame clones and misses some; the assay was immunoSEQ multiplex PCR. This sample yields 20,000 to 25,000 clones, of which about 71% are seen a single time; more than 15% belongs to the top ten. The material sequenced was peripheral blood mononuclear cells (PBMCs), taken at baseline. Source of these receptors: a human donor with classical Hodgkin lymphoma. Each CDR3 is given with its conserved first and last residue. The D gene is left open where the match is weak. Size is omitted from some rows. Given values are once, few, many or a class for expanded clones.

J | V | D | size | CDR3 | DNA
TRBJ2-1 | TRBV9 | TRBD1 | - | CASSVDGTEYYNEQFF | TGTGCCAGCAGCGTAGATGGGACAGAATATTACAATGAGCAGTTCTTC
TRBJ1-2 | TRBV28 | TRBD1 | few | CASSWGQSFYGYTF | TGTGCCAGCAGTTGGGGACAGTCTTTCTATGGCTACACCTTC
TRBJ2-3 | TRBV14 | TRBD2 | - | CASSHRTSGGADTQYF | TGTGCCAGCAGCCACCGGACTAGCGGGGGGGCAGATACGCAGTATTTT
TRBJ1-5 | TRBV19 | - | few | CASSINGPQPQHF | TGTGCCAGCAGTATAAATGGCCCTCAGCCCCAGCATTTT
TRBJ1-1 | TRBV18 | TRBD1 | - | CASLRDRGRLGTEAFF | TGTGCCAGCTTACGGGACAGGGGGCGCTTGGGGACTGAAGCTTTCTTT
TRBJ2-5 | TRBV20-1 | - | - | CSASTQETQYF | TGCAGTGCTAGCACCCAAGAGACCCAGTACTTC
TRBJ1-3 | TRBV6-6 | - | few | CASSPPPVVGNTIYF | TGTGCCAGCAGTCCGCCCCCCGTCGTAGGAAACACCATATATTTT
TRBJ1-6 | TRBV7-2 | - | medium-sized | CASTLNGRAQNSPLHF | TGTGCCAGCACCCTAAACGGCAGGGCCCAGAATTCACCCCTCCACTTT
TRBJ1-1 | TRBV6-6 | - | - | CASSYPGNTEAFF | TGTGCCAGCAGTTACCCCGGGAACACTGAAGCTTTCTTT
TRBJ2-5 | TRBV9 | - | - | CASSVDEGLQETQYF | TGTGCCAGCAGCGTAGACGAGGGCTTACAAGAGACCCAGTACTTC
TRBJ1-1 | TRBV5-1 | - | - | CASSLDGGNTEAFF | TGCGCCAGCAGCTTAGACGGAGGGAACACTGAAGCTTTCTTT
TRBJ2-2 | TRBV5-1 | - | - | CASSPDGMNTGELFF | TGCGCCAGCAGCCCGGACGGAATGAACACCGGGGAGCTGTTTTTT
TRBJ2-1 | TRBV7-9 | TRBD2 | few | CASTIGLAGVFEQFF | TGTGCCAGCACCATAGGACTAGCGGGAGTTTTTGAGCAGTTCTTC
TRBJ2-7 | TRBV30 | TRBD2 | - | CACQRGGLYEQYF | TGTGCCTGCCAACGGGGGGGCCTCTACGAGCAGTACTTC
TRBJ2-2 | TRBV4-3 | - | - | CASSRQAGGELFF | TGCGCCAGCAGCCGCCAAGCTGGAGGGGAGCTGTTTTTT
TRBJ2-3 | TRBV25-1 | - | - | CASRTGTNRQYF | TGTGCCAGCAGGACGGGGACAAATCGGCAGTATTTT
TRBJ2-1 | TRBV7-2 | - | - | CASSLGSLKNNEQFF | TGTGCCAGCAGCTTAGGCTCCCTAAAGAACAATGAGCAGTTCTTC
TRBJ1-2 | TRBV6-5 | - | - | CASSMDGSGYGYTF | TGTGCCAGCAGCATGGACGGTTCCGGCTATGGCTACACCTTC
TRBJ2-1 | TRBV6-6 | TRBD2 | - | CASSYSRLAGVNEQFF | TGTGCCAGCAGTTACTCGAGGCTAGCGGGTGTGAATGAGCAGTTCTTC
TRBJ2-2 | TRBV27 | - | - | CASSTGYPGELFF | TGTGCCAGCAGTACAGGTTATCCCGGGGAGCTGTTTTTT
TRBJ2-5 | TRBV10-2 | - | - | CASGWETQYF | TGCGCCAGCGGTTGGGAGACCCAGTACTTC
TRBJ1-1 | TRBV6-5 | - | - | CASTGQWNTEAFF | TGTGCCAGCACCGGACAATGGAACACTGAAGCTTTCTTT
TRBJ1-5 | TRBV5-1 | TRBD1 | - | CASSCRSDRDQPQHF | TGCGCCAGCAGCTGCCGTTCGGACAGGGATCAGCCCCAGCATTTT
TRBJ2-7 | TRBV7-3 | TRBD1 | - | CASSLSGGASYEQYF | TGTGCCAGCAGCTTATCAGGGGGCGCCTCCTACGAGCAGTACTTC
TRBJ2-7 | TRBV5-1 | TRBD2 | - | CASSLGGTSGITYEQYF | TGCGCCAGCAGCTTGGGGGGGACTAGCGGGATCACCTACGAGCAGTACTTC
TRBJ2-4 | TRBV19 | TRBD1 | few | CASSNLGTGGINIQYF | TGTGCCAGTAGTAACCTAGGGACAGGGGGCATAAACATTCAGTACTTC
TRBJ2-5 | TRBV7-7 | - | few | CASSLAGSGVKTQYF | TGTGCCAGCAGCTTAGCCGGGTCGGGAGTAAAGACCCAGTACTTC
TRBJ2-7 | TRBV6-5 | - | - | CASSYGQSFYNNEQYF | TGTGCCAGCAGTTACGGGCAGTCCTTCTATAATAACGAGCAGTACTTC
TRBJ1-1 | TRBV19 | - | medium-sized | CASSISTGTFF | TGTGCCAGTAGTATCAGTACAGGAACTTTCTTT
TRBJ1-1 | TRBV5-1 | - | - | CASSLLTAWGTEAFF | TGCGCCAGCAGCTTGTTGACAGCTTGGGGCACTGAAGCTTTCTTT
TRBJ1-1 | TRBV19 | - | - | CASSINQGGHTEAFF | TGTGCCAGTAGTATTAACCAGGGTGGACACACTGAAGCTTTCTTT
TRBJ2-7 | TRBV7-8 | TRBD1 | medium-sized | CASSPGQALGYEQYF | TGTGCCAGCAGCCCAGGACAGGCCTTAGGCTACGAGCAGTACTTC
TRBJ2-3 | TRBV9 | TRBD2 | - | CASSIGLAGATTTDTQYF | TGTGCCAGCAGCATTGGACTAGCGGGGGCAACCACCACAGATACGCAGTATTTT